This TCR beta chain stems from a study of blood T cells in healthy people across ages. Looked up from germline, CDR1 is MNHNY and CDR2 is SVGAGI (reference sequence). This CDR3 spans 14 amino acids. With 7 bases clipped from V and 8 bases from J, the junction kept 7 bases outside the gene matches. Primed by a sample-barcoded 5' primer and a J-beta primer mix, a second PCR proceeded for roughly 7 to 11 cycles. MiXCR, run by TCRdb on the 5' RACE reads, gives a single entry per CDR3 protein. The table lists about 900,000 distinct CDR3 sequences, around two thirds of them singletons, with about 27% in the top ten.

Sequenced input: blood. The gene calls are TRBV6-6 and TRBJ1-6; 8 positions match TRBD1. This receptor was taken from a man aged 25 to 40 in good health. The CDR3: CASKQGTGDSPLHF. The CDR3 nucleotides read TGTGCCAGCAAGCAGGGGACAGGCGATTCACCCCTCCACTTT.